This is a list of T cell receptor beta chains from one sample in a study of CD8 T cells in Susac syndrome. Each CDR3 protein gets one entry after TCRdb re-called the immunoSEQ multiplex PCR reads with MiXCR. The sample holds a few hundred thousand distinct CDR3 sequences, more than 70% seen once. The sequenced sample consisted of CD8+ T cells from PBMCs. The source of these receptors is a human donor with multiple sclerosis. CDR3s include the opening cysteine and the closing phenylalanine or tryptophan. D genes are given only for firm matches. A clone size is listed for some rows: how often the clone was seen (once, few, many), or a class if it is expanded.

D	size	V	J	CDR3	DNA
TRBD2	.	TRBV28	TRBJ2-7	CASNPAGAEQYF	TGTGCCAGCAACCCAGCGGGAGCCGAGCAGTACTTC
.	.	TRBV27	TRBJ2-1	CASSSQDEQFF	TGTGCCAGCAGCTCCCAGGATGAGCAGTTCTTC
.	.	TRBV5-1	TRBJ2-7	CASSSISDAGQYF	TGCGCCAGCAGCTCAATCTCAGATGCCGGGCAGTACTTC
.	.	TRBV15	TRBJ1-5	CATSRALQIYSSNQPQHF	TGTGCCACCAGCAGAGCCTTGCAGATTTATTCTAGCAATCAGCCCCAGCATTTT
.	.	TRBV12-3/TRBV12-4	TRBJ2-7	CASSLFERGRGTYEQYF	TGTGCCAGCAGTTTATTTGAACGGGGGCGCGGAACCTACGAGCAGTACTTC
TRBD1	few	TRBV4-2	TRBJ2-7	CASSQERTGYYEQYF	TGTGCCAGCAGCCAAGAGCGGACAGGGTACTACGAGCAGTACTTC
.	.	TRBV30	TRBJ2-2	CAWMRPGSGELFF	TGTGCCTGGATGCGACCTGGGAGCGGGGAGCTGTTTTTT
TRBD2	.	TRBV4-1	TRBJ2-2	CASSQEGTSGGGGELLF	TGCGCCAGCAGCCAAGAGGGGACTAGCGGGGGAGGCGGGGAGCTGCTTTTT
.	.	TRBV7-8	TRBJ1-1	CASAGSMNTEAFF	TGTGCCAGCGCAGGGTCAATGAACACTGAAGCTTTCTTT
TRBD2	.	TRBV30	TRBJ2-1	CAWSGGAVNEQFF	TGTGCCTGGAGCGGGGGGGCCGTAAATGAGCAGTTCTTC
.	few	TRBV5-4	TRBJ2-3	CASSPGRGTQYF	TGTGCCAGCAGCCCCGGAAGGGGTACGCAGTATTTT
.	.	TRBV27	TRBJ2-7	CASSLSGVLAANNEQYF	TGTGCCAGCAGTTTATCGGGAGTCTTGGCGGCCAACAACGAGCAGTACTTC
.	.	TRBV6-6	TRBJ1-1	CASSYVAANTEAFF	TGTGCCAGCAGTTACGTAGCGGCGAACACTGAAGCTTTCTTT
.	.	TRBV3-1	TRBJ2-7	CASSQDVGATYEQYF	TGTGCCAGCAGCCAAGATGTTGGAGCTACCTACGAGCAGTACTTC
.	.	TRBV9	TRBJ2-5	CASSVGSPPETQYF	TGTGCCAGCAGCGTAGGTAGCCCCCCTGAGACCCAGTACTTC
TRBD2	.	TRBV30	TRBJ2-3	CAWSVQGAGGLYLTDTQYF	TGTGCCTGGAGTGTACAGGGCGCGGGAGGGCTTTATTTGACAGATACGCAGTATTTT
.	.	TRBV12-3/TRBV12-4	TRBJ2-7	CASTWAGSYEQYF	TGTGCCAGCACCTGGGCGGGCTCCTACGAGCAGTACTTC
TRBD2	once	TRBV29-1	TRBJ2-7	CSVELAGGLREQYF	TGCAGCGTGGAACTAGCGGGAGGTCTGAGGGAGCAGTACTTC
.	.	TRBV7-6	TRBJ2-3	CASSPRTVSTDTQYF	TGTGCCAGCAGCCCGCGGACTGTTAGCACAGATACGCAGTATTTT
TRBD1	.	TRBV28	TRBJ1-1	CASSLYNRGDTEAFF	TGTGCCAGCAGTTTATACAACAGGGGGGACACTGAAGCTTTCTTT
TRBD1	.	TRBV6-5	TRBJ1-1	CASSLSGQGSNLHTEAFF	TGTGCCAGCAGTCTCTCGGGACAGGGGTCCAACCTCCACACTGAAGCTTTCTTT
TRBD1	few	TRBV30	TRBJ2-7	CAWRTGATYEQYF	TGTGCCTGGAGGACAGGGGCCACCTACGAGCAGTACTTC
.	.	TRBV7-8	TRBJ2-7	CASSKGLEDAYEQYF	TGTGCCAGCAGCAAGGGACTGGAGGACGCCTACGAGCAGTACTTC
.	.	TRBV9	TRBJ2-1	CASSVGREKHEQFF	TGTGCCAGCAGCGTAGGTCGGGAGAAACATGAGCAGTTCTTC
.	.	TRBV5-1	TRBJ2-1	CASRLLSSYNEQFF	TGCGCCAGCAGACTCCTGAGCTCCTACAATGAGCAGTTCTTC
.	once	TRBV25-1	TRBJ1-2	CASNGGYYGYTF	TGTGCCAGCAATGGGGGGTACTATGGCTACACCTTC